This T cell receptor beta chain was recovered during a study of Ad26.COV2.S vaccination and SARS-CoV-2 variants. Overall study: Participant was drawn from the COV1001 Ad26.COV2.S trial arm.

Treatment specified: 15 to 20 received Ad26.COV2.S at low or high dose, single or two shots; 5 received placebo; per-sample allocation not given. Sampling took place 63 days after the first vaccine or placebo injection. Profiling relied on immunoSEQ multiplex PCR, and the TCRdb table lists in-frame clones only, not all of them. The profile shows roughly 450,000 clones, 90% of them singletons. The ends were cut back, 3 bases at V and 0 bases at J, with 22 bases in the middle. This CDR3 is built from 19 residues. The germline gives CDR1 SGHDT, CDR2 YYEEEE. V gene TRBV5-6 combines with J gene TRBJ1-5, with D unclear. Source: peripheral blood, taken in a trial of Ad26.COV2.S vaccine versus placebo. The source is a person between 18 and 59 years old who received the Ad26.COV2.S COVID-19 vaccine or a placebo. The CDR3 DNA reads as TGTGCCAGCAGCTCGCGACACCTCATGGAGGGATATAGCAATCAGCCCCAGCATTTT. Its translation is CASSSRHLMEGYSNQPQHF.